The 13 T cell receptor beta chains below were found in one sample sequenced in a study of post-analysis software for immune sequencing data. Unique molecular identifiers were built into the TCR beta cDNA libraries. TCRdb re-analysed the PCR reads in MiXCR, keeping a single row per CDR3 protein. The table lists roughly 400,000 distinct CDR3 sequences, approximately 42% of them singletons, with 7.5% to 8.5% in the top ten. No antigen has been assigned to these receptors. Study conclusions and caveats: Patients carried roughly 5 TRBV segments more frequently than controls did, and TRBV5-6, TRBV5-1 and TRBV20-1 were among them.

Sequenced material: blood. Receptors originate from a girl aged 2 to 9 with multiple sclerosis.

This clonotype has at least ten counts. The V gene is TRBV28, the J gene TRBJ2-5; D may be TRBD1 or TRBD2 (5 bases each). The CDR3 is 13 residues long. The ends were cut back, 2 bases at V and 5 bases at J, with 9 bases in the middle. Per the germline V gene, CDR1 is MDHEN and CDR2 is SYDVKM. The CDR3 region has the DNA TGTGCCAGCAGTTTAGGGTGGGGGGAGACCCAGTACTTC. It specifies CASSLGWGETQYF.

This chain uses TRBV6-6 with TRBJ2-7, with 14 bases matching TRBD2. The length of the CDR3 is 14 residues. The ends lost 4 bases at V and 9 bases at J; junction bases unmatched: 5. Germline V lookup: CDR1 MNHNY, CDR2 SVGAGI (reference sequence). For the CDR3, the DNA is TGTGCCAGCAGTTTGACTAGCGGGGGGGCTGGGCAGTACTTC. It codes for CASSLTSGGAGQYF.

This rearrangement joins TRBV5-5 to TRBJ1-2, with TRBD1 identical over 10 bases. Germline V gene sequence: CDR1 SGHKS, CDR2 YYEKEE (reference sequence). The CDR3 consists of 15 residues. After removal of 4 bases from V and 6 bases from J, the junction contained 9 bases not matched to a gene. Written as DNA, the CDR3 is TGTGCCAGCAGCAGACCGGACAGGGGGGTAGATGGCTACACCTTC. This sequence encodes CASSRPDRGVDGYTF.

This clonotype was seen a handful of times. The chain has TRBV28 and TRBJ1-5; tentative D call: TRBD1 (6 bases). Germline CDR1 MDHEN, CDR2 SYDVKM. Trimming removed 5 bases from V and 0 bases from J, with 20 bases in between. This CDR3 is built from 18 residues. CDR3 coding DNA: TGTGCCAGCAGTCCCTCCAGGGGCCGGTATATTAGCAATCAGCCCCAGCATTTT. Its translation: CASSPSRGRYISNQPQHF.

The CDR3 loop is CATSRDLAWTGSPETQYF. In DNA, the CDR3 is TGTGCCACCAGCAGAGATCTAGCCTGGACAGGCTCTCCGGAGACCCAGTACTTC. The rearrangement links TRBV15 to TRBJ2-5, with TRBD1 identical over 7 bases. Looked up from germline, CDR1 is LNHNV and CDR2 is YYDKDF (reference sequence). This CDR3 is 18 amino acids long. Trimming cost V 0 bases and J 5 bases; bases outside gene matches: 15.

This clonotype was seen a single time. The rearrangement links TRBV6-5 to TRBJ2-3; no firm D call. Germline CDR1 is MNHEY and CDR2 is SVGAGI. Trimming took 7 bases from V and 3 from J, leaving 11 bases between them. This CDR3 is built from 13 residues. The CDR3 bases are TGTGCCAGCATAAACTCCGTAACAGATACGCAGTATTTT. Its protein is CASINSVTDTQYF.

This chain connects TRBV20-1 to TRBJ2-7, with unresolved D. The germline V and J ends were trimmed by 0 bases and 4 bases, with 10 bases remaining between them. Germline CDR1 DFQATT, CDR2 SNEGSKA (reference sequence). CDR3 length equals 13 residues. The CDR3 reads CSARDSLGYEQYF. Here the CDR3 DNA reads TGCAGTGCTAGAGATTCCTTGGGTTACGAGCAGTACTTC.

The chain joins TRBV11-2 to TRBJ2-1; D may be TRBD2 (6 bases). V lost 1 base to trimming and J lost 4 bases, with 11 bases between them. Germline V gives CDR1 SGHAT, CDR2 FQNNGV. The CDR3 is 15 residues long. The CDR3 nucleotides are TGTGCCAGCAGCTTAGTTAGGAGGGCTTACAATGAGCAGTTCTTC. Protein product: CASSLVRRAYNEQFF.

This clonotype was detected only once. The chain combines TRBV6-5 with TRBJ2-1, with TRBD2 identical over 11 bases. This CDR3 has 16 amino acids. V gave up 4 bases and J gave up 7 bases; unmatched junction bases: 9. CDR1 and CDR2 (germline): MNHEY, SVGAGI. The CDR3 nucleotides read TGTGCCAGCAGTTTACCCAGGGCTAGCGGGAGGAATGAGCAGTTCTTC. This translates into CASSLPRASGRNEQFF.

The chain recombines TRBV10-3 with TRBJ2-1, with a possible D match to TRBD2 (5 bases). Germline V gives CDR1 ENHRY, CDR2 SYGVKD. V was shortened by 2 bases and J by 7 bases, with 15 bases between the two germline ends. The CDR3 has 15 amino acids. The CDR3 sequence: CAISETASPWNEQFF. The CDR3 bases are TGTGCCATCAGTGAGACAGCTAGCCCATGGAATGAGCAGTTCTTC.

The V gene is TRBV28, the J gene TRBJ2-7; D gene uncertain. Trimming pared 6 bases from V and 6 bases from J, leaving 9 bases between. This CDR3 is built from 11 residues. Germline V gives CDR1 MDHEN, CDR2 SYDVKM. CDR3 nucleotides: TGTGCCAGCAGGATGCTAGGCGAGCAGTACTTC. Protein sequence: CASRMLGEQYF.

The chain is built from TRBV5-1 and TRBJ2-1; 10 nucleotides agree with TRBD1. Germline V lookup: CDR1 SGHRS, CDR2 YFSETQ. The CDR3 length is 14 residues. Unmatched junction bases numbered 6, after V lost 3 bases and J lost 9 bases. As DNA, the CDR3 is TGCGCCAGCAGCTGGGGACAGGGGCATGGTGAGCAGTTCTTC. It codes for CASSWGQGHGEQFF. Full variable domain (missing parts from reference TRBV5-1 and TRBJ2-1): KAGVTQTPRYLIKTRGQQVTLSCSPISGHRSVSWYQQTPGQGLQFLFEYFSETQRNKGNFPGRFSGRQFSNSRSEMNVSTLELGDSALYLCASSWGQGHGEQFFGPGTRLTVL.

A single count supports this clonotype. The chain joins TRBV7-9 to TRBJ1-6; possible D gene TRBD1, 5 bases. The CDR3 sequence is 13 residues long. Per the germline V gene, CDR1 is SEHNR and CDR2 is FQNEAQ (reference sequence). Trimming stripped 5 bases from V and 10 bases from J, with 12 bases between. The CDR3 region is CASSQGRRSPLHF. DNA of the CDR3: TGTGCCAGCAGCCAGGGACGCAGATCACCCCTCCACTTT.